Below are 13 T cell receptor beta chains sequenced from a single sample in a study of blood T cell repertoires in COVID-19. TCRdb's copy holds only in-frame clones and misses some; the assay was immunoSEQ multiplex PCR. Among over 95,000 clones listed, nearly 90% were seen once. The source material was peripheral blood. These receptor sequences come from a woman between 65 and 79 years old who had recovered from COVID-19.

CDR3 in DNA: TGTGCCAGCAGCGTAGAGGGTTCGGTAGCGGGAGTCATTCAGTACTTC. Translating it yields CASSVEGSVAGVIQYF. The rearrangement links TRBV9 to TRBJ2-4, with 9 bases aligning to TRBD2. J lost 9 bases, V lost 0 bases, and 10 bases had no gene match. The CDR3 runs 16 residues. CDR1 and CDR2 from the germline V gene are SGDLS and YYNGEE.

This sequence joins TRBV6-5 and TRBJ1-2; a weak D match, TRBD1 (5 bases). V was clipped by 6 bases and J by 1 base, with 15 bases between them. In germline, CDR1 is MNHEY, CDR2 SVGAGI. The CDR3 runs 15 residues. DNA of the CDR3: TGTGCCAGCAGGCCCCGGGGGGGTGGTAACTATGGCTACACCTTC. It codes for CASRPRGGGNYGYTF.

This clone has more than one count but fewer than ten. The chain links TRBV4-2 to TRBJ1-2; tentative D call: TRBD1 (5 bases). This CDR3 is 12 amino acids long. Germline assignment: CDR1 LGHNA and CDR2 YNFKEQ. V shed 4 bases and J shed 8 bases, with 11 bases lying between them. CDR3: CASSRSGAGYTF. For the CDR3, the DNA is TGTGCCAGCAGCCGAAGTGGGGCGGGCTACACCTTC.

This clone was counted a single time. The chain joins TRBV10-3 to TRBJ2-1, with 7 bases identical to TRBD2. CDR1 and CDR2 (germline): ENHRY, SYGVKD. CDR3 size: 15 residues. V trimming: 3 bases; J trimming: 10 bases; junction bases outside the gene matches: 12. In DNA, the CDR3 is TGTGCCATCAGTGATAGGGCTAGCGGCCTGGGGGAGCAGTTCTTC. Amino acids: CAISDRASGLGEQFF.

The J gene is TRBJ2-4, the V gene TRBV19; TRBD2 is a possible D gene (6 bases). CDR1 is LNHDA, CDR2 SQIVND, per germline (reference sequence). The ends were cut back, 5 bases at V and 0 bases at J, with 11 bases in the middle. The CDR3 contains 15 residues. The CDR3 loop reads CASSVPGLAKNIQYF. The DNA of the CDR3 is TGTGCCAGTAGTGTCCCGGGACTAGCCAAAAACATTCAGTACTTC.

This clone was observed a few times. This chain joins TRBV27 and TRBJ1-5; D call uncertain. The CDR3 sequence is 15 residues long. The ends were cut back, 0 bases at V and 6 bases at J, with 12 bases in the middle. CDR1 is MNHEY and CDR2 is SMNVEV in the germline V gene (reference sequence). Written as DNA, the CDR3 is TGTGCCAGCAGTTTATCAACAGTGGGTATTCAGCCCCAGCATTTT. The encoded protein is CASSLSTVGIQPQHF.

The rearrangement links TRBV7-9 to TRBJ1-1; D is uncertain. The CDR3 extends over 13 amino acids. V was cut by 1 base and J by 1 base, with 4 bases left in between. The germline V gene has CDR1 SEHNR and CDR2 FQNEAQ (reference sequence). CDR3 sequence: CASSLDQNTEAFF. In DNA form, the CDR3 reads TGTGCCAGCAGCTTAGATCAGAACACTGAAGCTTTCTTT.

CDR3 loop: CASSLGPPGGYEQYF. Written as DNA, the CDR3 is TGTGCCAGCAGTTTAGGCCCTCCGGGGGGCTACGAGCAGTACTTC. V gene TRBV28 combines with J gene TRBJ2-7, with 7 bases identical to TRBD2. The CDR3 contains 15 residues. Germline V gene lookup returns CDR1 MDHEN and CDR2 SYDVKM. The trim removed 2 bases at V and 3 bases at J, leaving 7 bases unmatched.

This clone has a handful of counts. The chain is built from TRBV10-3 and TRBJ2-7; D is possibly TRBD1 (6 bases). The CDR3 sequence is 14 residues long. The V gene lost 3 bases and the J gene lost 9 bases, with 18 bases spanning the gap. The germline gives CDR1 ENHRY, CDR2 SYGVKD. The CDR3 DNA reads as TGTGCCATCAGTGACCTCGATAGGGACATCGGGCAGTACTTC. It specifies CAISDLDRDIGQYF.

The chain has TRBV7-9 and TRBJ1-1, with D possibly matching TRBD1 (5 bases). Germline assignment: CDR1 SEHNR and CDR2 FQNEAQ (reference sequence). The ends were cut back, 5 bases at V and 0 bases at J, with 13 bases in the middle. The CDR3 runs to 15 residues. CDR3: CASSPPLGVNTEAFF. CDR3 sequence (DNA): TGTGCCAGCAGCCCTCCTTTAGGGGTGAACACTGAAGCTTTCTTT.

The chain uses TRBV7-3 and TRBJ2-2; a weak D match, TRBD2 (6 bases). The germline CDR1 and CDR2 sequences are SGHTA and FQGTGA. Between the trimmed V and J ends, which lost 4 bases and 4 bases, there was a span of 10 bases. The CDR3 covers 14 residues. The CDR3 coding sequence is TGTGCCAGCAGCTCCGGGACTGTCACCGGGGAGCTGTTTTTT. This gives the protein CASSSGTVTGELFF.

CDR3: CASSFGTNTDTQYF. CDR3 DNA: TGTGCCAGCAGCTTTGGGACTAACACAGATACGCAGTATTTT. The rearrangement links TRBV21-1 to TRBJ2-3; the table calls TRBD2, which could not be checked here. TRBV21-1 is designated a pseudogene. The CDR3 is made up of 14 amino acids.

The V call is TRBV4-1, the J call TRBJ2-2; 8 bases are a match to TRBD2. CDR1 is MGHRA, CDR2 YSYEKL, per germline. J lost 7 bases, V lost 1 base, and 14 bases had no gene match. This CDR3 has 18 residues. This chain's CDR3 is CASSQGEYGGAQGGELFF. The CDR3 DNA is TGCGCCAGCAGCCAAGGAGAGTACGGGGGGGCCCAGGGCGGGGAGCTGTTTTTT.